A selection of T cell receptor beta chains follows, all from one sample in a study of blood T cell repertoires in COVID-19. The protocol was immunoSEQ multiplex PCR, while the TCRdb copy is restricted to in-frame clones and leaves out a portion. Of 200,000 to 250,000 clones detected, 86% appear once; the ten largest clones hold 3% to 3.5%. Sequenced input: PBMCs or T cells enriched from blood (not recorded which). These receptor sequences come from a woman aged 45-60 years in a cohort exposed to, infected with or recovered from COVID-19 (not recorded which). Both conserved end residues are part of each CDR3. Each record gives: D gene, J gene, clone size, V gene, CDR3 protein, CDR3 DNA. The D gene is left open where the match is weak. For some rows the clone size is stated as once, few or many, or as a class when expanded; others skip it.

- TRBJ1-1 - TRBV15 CATSTRLSGDTEAFF TGTGCCACCAGCACCCGATTGTCGGGAGACACTGAAGCTTTCTTT
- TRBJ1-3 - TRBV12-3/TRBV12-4 CASNQDSGNTIYF TGTGCCAGCAATCAGGACTCTGGAAACACCATATATTTT
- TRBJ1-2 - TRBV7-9 CASSPPQGGYTF TGTGCCAGCAGCCCCCCGCAGGGAGGCTACACCTTC
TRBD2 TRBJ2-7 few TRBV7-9 CASSPAGTSLAGQYF TGTGCCAGCAGCCCCGCCGGGACTAGCCTAGCTGGGCAGTACTTC
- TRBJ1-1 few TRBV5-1 CASRSHLGAGEAFF TGCGCCAGCAGGTCTCACCTGGGGGCTGGTGAAGCTTTCTTT
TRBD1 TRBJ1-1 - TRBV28 CASSLLWGAGQDEAFF TGTGCCAGCAGTTTACTTTGGGGTGCGGGACAGGATGAAGCTTTCTTT
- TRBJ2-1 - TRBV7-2 CASSLRLPGNEQFF TGTGCCAGCAGCTTAAGGCTTCCAGGGAATGAGCAGTTCTTC
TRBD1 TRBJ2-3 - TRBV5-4 CASSPTPGQGAGTQYF TGTGCCAGCAGCCCAACTCCGGGACAGGGGGCTGGTACGCAGTATTTT
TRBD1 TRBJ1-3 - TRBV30 CAWKDRNRNTIYF TGTGCCTGGAAGGACAGGAATAGAAACACCATATATTTT
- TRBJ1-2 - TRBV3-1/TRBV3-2 CASSRRRAGLYGYTF TGTGCCAGCAGCCGCAGGAGGGCAGGGCTCTATGGCTACACCTTC
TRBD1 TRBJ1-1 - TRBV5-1 CASSPRDRGPRNEAFF TGCGCCAGCAGCCCCCGGGACAGGGGCCCGAGGAATGAAGCTTTCTTT
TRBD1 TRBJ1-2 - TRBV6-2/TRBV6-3 CASSGTGGLGYTF TGTGCCAGCAGCGGGACAGGGGGCCTTGGCTACACCTTC
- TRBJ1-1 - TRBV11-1 CASGRGTEAFF TGTGCCAGCGGGCGGGGCACTGAAGCTTTCTTT
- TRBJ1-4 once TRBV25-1 CASSPRNGRGGEKLFF TGTGCCAGCAGCCCGCGTAATGGGAGGGGCGGTGAAAAACTGTTTTTT
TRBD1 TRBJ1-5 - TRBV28 CASSRTTGTGSNQPQHF TGTGCCAGCAGTCGTACTACCGGGACAGGTAGCAATCAGCCCCAGCATTTT